What follows is one TCR beta chain and its context. Antigen: not known. The data are from a study of identical twins. The study's findings and limits: Conclusions came from cross-sectional statistical analysis, not from following the same donors. Out-of-frame alpha sequences shared between twins exhibited an excess of low generation probability.

MiXCR, applied by TCRdb to the 5' RACE reads, yields one record per CDR3 protein. The sample lists 1.5 million to 2 million distinct CDR3 sequences, about 32% occurring once. This sequence originates from a newborn girl in good health. The sequenced material came from cord blood.

The CDR3 bases are TGCAGTGCCCCCGTATTGGGCACAGATACGCAGTATTTT. It translates to CSAPVLGTDTQYF. V usage is TRBV20-1 and J usage is TRBJ2-3; D not resolved. Germline-derived CDR1 and CDR2 are DFQATT and SNEGSKA (reference sequence). Trimming took off 6 bases at V and 1 base at J, with 11 bases between the two ends. The CDR3 runs to 13 residues.